This TCR beta chain emerged from a study of OX40 agonist ivuxolimab in advanced cancers. TCRdb's table, derived via immunoSEQ multiplex PCR, lists solely in-frame clones and lacks some. Among approximately 97,000 clones, 85% to 90% were seen once, and the ten largest hold more than 5%. This clone occurred a few times. The CDR3 extends over 12 amino acids. J was trimmed by 5 bases and V by 6 bases; bases with no gene match: 2. Germline CDR1 reads SGHNT; CDR2 reads YENEEA. The sample here was CD4+ or CD8+ T cells sorted from blood, taken in a trial of the OX40 agonist ivuxolimab. This TCR was recovered from an adult with an advanced solid tumor such as melanoma, head and neck, liver or kidney cancer. The chain couples TRBV11-3 to TRBJ1-1; 8 bases fit TRBD1. In DNA form, the CDR3 reads TGTGCCAGCAGGCAGGGGGCTACTGAAGCTTTCTTT. Amino acids: CASRQGATEAFF.